Listed below are T cell receptor beta chains from one sample, sequenced in a study of beta chain features in type 1 diabetes. Some clones are missing from TCRdb's copy, which holds only in-frame ones; the method was immunoSEQ multiplex PCR. This sample has about 150,000 clones, with roughly 11% found just once. Sample: central memory CD4+ T cells from blood. The source is a man aged 18 to 29 in good health. CDR3s include the opening cysteine and the closing phenylalanine or tryptophan. The D gene is left open where the match is weak. Some rows have no size entry. The others give once, few or many, or a class for an expanded clone.

d_call: .; v_call: TRBV20-1; j_call: TRBJ2-7; clone_size: .; cdr3_aa: CSARDTYEQYF; cdr3_nt: TGCAGTGCTAGAGATACCTACGAGCAGTACTTC
d_call: TRBD2; v_call: TRBV9; j_call: TRBJ2-7; clone_size: .; cdr3_aa: CASSVGRGEGYEQYF; cdr3_nt: TGTGCCAGCAGCGTAGGCCGAGGGGAGGGCTACGAGCAGTACTTC
d_call: .; v_call: TRBV29-1; j_call: TRBJ2-2; clone_size: few; cdr3_aa: CSVATGTNTGELFF; cdr3_nt: TGCAGCGTCGCCACTGGAACGAACACCGGGGAGCTGTTTTTT
d_call: .; v_call: TRBV29-1; j_call: TRBJ1-3; clone_size: .; cdr3_aa: CSVVVNSGNTIYF; cdr3_nt: TGCAGCGTCGTGGTAAACTCTGGAAACACCATATATTTT
d_call: .; v_call: TRBV7-9; j_call: TRBJ2-1; clone_size: many; cdr3_aa: CASSLEWTELLNGEQFF; cdr3_nt: TGTGCCAGCAGCTTAGAGTGGACAGAACTTTTGAATGGTGAGCAGTTCTTC
d_call: TRBD2; v_call: TRBV7-3; j_call: TRBJ2-7; clone_size: few; cdr3_aa: CASRVSSGNSYEQYF; cdr3_nt: TGTGCCAGCAGAGTCTCTAGCGGGAACTCCTACGAGCAGTACTTC
d_call: .; v_call: TRBV5-6; j_call: TRBJ2-1; clone_size: few; cdr3_aa: CASSVGTVEQFF; cdr3_nt: TGTGCCAGCAGCGTCGGAACAGTTGAGCAGTTCTTC
d_call: .; v_call: TRBV28; j_call: TRBJ1-6; clone_size: few; cdr3_aa: CASRVTAYNSPLHF; cdr3_nt: TGTGCCAGCAGGGTGACAGCCTATAATTCACCCCTCCACTTT
d_call: .; v_call: TRBV6-1; j_call: TRBJ1-3; clone_size: .; cdr3_aa: CASSYQTDRNTIYF; cdr3_nt: TGTGCCAGCAGCTATCAGACTGACCGAAACACCATATATTTT
d_call: .; v_call: TRBV4-2; j_call: TRBJ2-5; clone_size: .; cdr3_aa: CASSSPKSSGETQYF; cdr3_nt: TGTGCCAGCAGCTCCCCGAAGAGTAGCGGAGAGACCCAGTACTTC
d_call: TRBD1; v_call: TRBV29-1; j_call: TRBJ1-2; clone_size: few; cdr3_aa: CSAAAGQVSPDGYTF; cdr3_nt: TGCAGCGCCGCCGCCGGACAGGTATCTCCGGATGGCTACACCTTC
d_call: TRBD1; v_call: TRBV5-6; j_call: TRBJ1-5; clone_size: .; cdr3_aa: CASSLQGDQPQHF; cdr3_nt: TGTGCCAGCAGCTTGCAGGGGGATCAGCCCCAGCATTTT
d_call: .; v_call: TRBV7-9; j_call: TRBJ1-2; clone_size: few; cdr3_aa: CASRDGTNYGYTF; cdr3_nt: TGTGCCAGTAGGGACGGAACTAACTATGGCTACACCTTC
d_call: TRBD1; v_call: TRBV11-1; j_call: TRBJ1-1; clone_size: few; cdr3_aa: CASRRQGRSASDKAFF; cdr3_nt: TGTGCCAGCCGGAGACAGGGACGATCCGCCTCGGATAAAGCTTTCTTT
d_call: TRBD1; v_call: TRBV28; j_call: TRBJ2-3; clone_size: many; cdr3_aa: CASRDRGIGNTQYF; cdr3_nt: TGTGCCTCTCGGGACAGGGGGATAGGGAATACGCAGTATTTT
d_call: .; v_call: TRBV6-5; j_call: TRBJ2-5; clone_size: few; cdr3_aa: CASSYTVVETQYF; cdr3_nt: TGTGCCAGCAGTTACACCGTGGTGGAGACCCAGTACTTC
d_call: TRBD2; v_call: TRBV4-2; j_call: TRBJ2-7; clone_size: .; cdr3_aa: CASSLRTSGSEQYF; cdr3_nt: TGTGCCAGCAGCCTACGGACTAGCGGGAGCGAGCAGTACTTC
d_call: TRBD2; v_call: TRBV7-8; j_call: TRBJ2-3; clone_size: .; cdr3_aa: CASSLLRTSGGRDTQYF; cdr3_nt: TGTGCCAGCAGCTTACTCCGGACTAGCGGAGGGAGGGATACGCAGTATTTT
d_call: .; v_call: TRBV29-1; j_call: TRBJ2-1; clone_size: few; cdr3_aa: CSVEVGTRAGEQFF; cdr3_nt: TGCAGCGTTGAAGTAGGGACTCGTGCGGGTGAGCAGTTCTTC
d_call: .; v_call: TRBV7-8; j_call: TRBJ2-2; clone_size: .; cdr3_aa: CASSLALTGELFF; cdr3_nt: TGTGCCAGCAGCTTAGCATTGACCGGGGAGCTGTTTTTT
d_call: TRBD1; v_call: TRBV28; j_call: TRBJ2-7; clone_size: few; cdr3_aa: CASSSTGGRYEQYF; cdr3_nt: TGTGCCAGCAGTTCCACAGGGGGTAGGTACGAGCAGTACTTC
d_call: TRBD1; v_call: TRBV18; j_call: TRBJ2-1; clone_size: .; cdr3_aa: CASSPRRTGPYNEQFF; cdr3_nt: TGTGCCAGCTCACCCCGCCGGACAGGGCCCTACAATGAGCAGTTCTTC
d_call: .; v_call: TRBV4-2; j_call: TRBJ2-5; clone_size: .; cdr3_aa: CASSQEGGETQYF; cdr3_nt: TGTGCCAGCAGCCAAGAAGGAGGGGAGACCCAGTACTTC
d_call: .; v_call: TRBV7-7; j_call: TRBJ2-1; clone_size: .; cdr3_aa: CASSPSLQLREQFF; cdr3_nt: TGTGCTAGCAGCCCTAGCTTACAATTGCGTGAGCAGTTCTTC
d_call: TRBD2; v_call: TRBV7-9; j_call: TRBJ2-1; clone_size: .; cdr3_aa: CASSFTSGRGDEQFF; cdr3_nt: TGTGCCAGCAGCTTTACTAGCGGGAGAGGCGATGAGCAGTTCTTC
d_call: .; v_call: TRBV7-7; j_call: TRBJ2-1; clone_size: .; cdr3_aa: CASSLELLGSEQFF; cdr3_nt: TGTGCCAGCAGCTTAGAACTACTGGGGTCGGAGCAGTTCTTC
d_call: TRBD2; v_call: TRBV28; j_call: TRBJ2-7; clone_size: .; cdr3_aa: CASSLSRGGRGFYEQYF; cdr3_nt: TGTGCCAGCAGTTTATCTCGCGGGGGGCGGGGATTCTACGAGCAGTACTTC
d_call: .; v_call: TRBV23-1; j_call: TRBJ2-2; clone_size: many; cdr3_aa: CASSQSRPGGPNTGELFF; cdr3_nt: TGCGCCAGCAGTCAATCTCGCCCCGGGGGGCCTAACACCGGGGAGCTGTTTTTT
d_call: .; v_call: TRBV5-1; j_call: TRBJ2-1; clone_size: .; cdr3_aa: CASSLWGQFNEQFF; cdr3_nt: TGCGCCAGCAGCTTGTGGGGGCAGTTCAATGAGCAGTTCTTC
d_call: .; v_call: TRBV6-1; j_call: TRBJ1-1; clone_size: .; cdr3_aa: CASSQNLNTEAFF; cdr3_nt: TGTGCCAGCAGCCAGAACCTGAACACTGAAGCTTTCTTT
d_call: TRBD2; v_call: TRBV6-5; j_call: TRBJ2-3; clone_size: .; cdr3_aa: CASTGRADTQYF; cdr3_nt: TGTGCCAGCACGGGGAGGGCAGATACGCAGTATTTT
d_call: TRBD1; v_call: TRBV10-3; j_call: TRBJ2-7; clone_size: .; cdr3_aa: CAISTKPGGGPTYEQYF; cdr3_nt: TGTGCCATCAGTACCAAGCCAGGGGGCGGCCCAACGTACGAGCAGTACTTC
d_call: TRBD2; v_call: TRBV7-6; j_call: TRBJ2-1; clone_size: few; cdr3_aa: CASSLLSSGEGQFF; cdr3_nt: TGTGCCAGCAGCTTATTGAGTTCCGGGGAGGGGCAGTTCTTC
d_call: .; v_call: TRBV27; j_call: TRBJ1-5; clone_size: .; cdr3_aa: CATSRRVDNQPQHF; cdr3_nt: TGTGCCACCTCCCGCAGGGTGGACAATCAGCCCCAGCATTTT
d_call: .; v_call: TRBV5-1; j_call: TRBJ2-7; clone_size: few; cdr3_aa: CASSLSESSYEQYF; cdr3_nt: TGCGCCAGCAGCCTTTCAGAGAGCTCCTACGAGCAGTACTTC
d_call: .; v_call: TRBV29-1; j_call: TRBJ1-1; clone_size: .; cdr3_aa: CSVAEGHLQAFF; cdr3_nt: TGCAGCGTTGCCGAGGGCCATTTACAAGCTTTCTTT
d_call: TRBD1; v_call: TRBV18; j_call: TRBJ2-7; clone_size: .; cdr3_aa: CASSHGQGKPYEQYF; cdr3_nt: TGTGCCAGCTCACACGGACAGGGCAAACCCTACGAGCAGTACTTC
d_call: .; v_call: TRBV25-1; j_call: TRBJ1-3; clone_size: .; cdr3_aa: CASSGQGINTIYF; cdr3_nt: TGTGCCAGCAGTGGGCAGGGGATAAACACCATATATTTT
d_call: .; v_call: TRBV28; j_call: TRBJ1-4; clone_size: .; cdr3_aa: CASIGRREKLFF; cdr3_nt: TGTGCCAGCATTGGGAGGCGTGAAAAACTGTTTTTT
d_call: .; v_call: TRBV11-3; j_call: TRBJ2-2; clone_size: .; cdr3_aa: CASSRSDASGELFF; cdr3_nt: TGTGCCAGCAGCAGATCAGACGCTAGCGGGGAGCTGTTTTTT
d_call: .; v_call: TRBV7-3; j_call: TRBJ2-2; clone_size: few; cdr3_aa: CASSLHGMDNTGELFF; cdr3_nt: TGTGCCAGCAGCCTGCATGGTATGGATAACACCGGGGAGCTGTTTTTT
d_call: TRBD2; v_call: TRBV25-1; j_call: TRBJ2-3; clone_size: few; cdr3_aa: CASSEAVLAGVDTQYF; cdr3_nt: TGTGCCAGCAGTGAGGCTGTTCTAGCGGGGGTAGATACGCAGTATTTT
d_call: .; v_call: TRBV25-1; j_call: TRBJ2-7; clone_size: .; cdr3_aa: CASSDLTQRSYEQYF; cdr3_nt: TGTGCCAGCAGTGATCTCACCCAGAGGAGTTACGAGCAGTACTTC
d_call: TRBD1; v_call: TRBV7-9; j_call: TRBJ2-5; clone_size: few; cdr3_aa: CASYFTGGERETQYF; cdr3_nt: TGTGCCAGCTACTTTACAGGGGGCGAGAGGGAGACCCAGTACTTC
d_call: .; v_call: TRBV27; j_call: TRBJ2-3; clone_size: few; cdr3_aa: CASRLTSRTDTQYF; cdr3_nt: TGTGCCAGCAGATTAACGTCTCGCACAGATACGCAGTATTTT